Each of the 22 T cell receptor beta chains below was sequenced from the same sample in a study of blood T cells in healthy people across ages. It was with a sample-barcoded 5' primer and a J-beta primer mix that a second PCR of about 6 to 11 cycles was run. TCRdb reprocessed the 5' RACE reads via MiXCR and lists one record per CDR3 protein. The sample lists over 1,300,000 distinct CDR3 sequences, around 59% seen once, with over 5% in the top ten. The sequenced material came from blood. The receptors shown here come from a man younger than 30 in good health.

This clonotype was observed a handful of times. CDR3 sequence reads: CAISEGGQASYGYTF. Written as DNA, the CDR3 is TGTGCCATCAGTGAGGGTGGACAGGCATCCTATGGCTACACCTTC. This chain connects TRBV10-3 to TRBJ1-2; 7 nucleotides match TRBD1. Trimming removed 2 bases from V and 4 bases from J; junction bases left unmatched: 7. The length of the CDR3 is 15 residues. Germline CDR1 is ENHRY and CDR2 is SYGVKD.

The chain is built from TRBV12-3 or TRBV12-4 and TRBJ1-1; perhaps TRBD1 as D (6 bases). The CDR3 spans 14 residues. V dropped 6 bases and J dropped 3 bases, with 14 bases sitting between them. CDR3 amino acids: CASRLTGSDTEAFF. DNA of the CDR3: TGTGCCAGCAGGCTAACAGGGTCCGACACTGAAGCTTTCTTT.

This clonotype has just a few counts. The chain couples TRBV14 to TRBJ2-2; 9 bases agree with TRBD2. This CDR3 region has 15 residues. Germline V gene data show CDR1 as SGHDN and CDR2 as FVKESK. J lost 5 bases, V lost 6 bases, and 7 bases had no gene match. CDR3 nucleotide sequence: TGTGCCAGCAGTAGGAGCGGGGGGAGTACCGGGGAGCTGTTTTTT. This encodes CASSRSGGSTGELFF.

The chain couples TRBV20-1 to TRBJ1-1, with 10 bases identical to TRBD1. The CDR3 has 14 amino acids. V shed 5 bases and J 4 bases; nucleotides not matched to a gene: 7. The germline V gene has CDR1 DFQATT and CDR2 SNEGSKA (reference sequence). CDR3 bases: TGCAGTGCTCCCCGGACAGGGGGGAGCACTGAAGCTTTCTTT. It specifies CSAPRTGGSTEAFF.

The table lists this clonotype with a few counts. The chain links TRBV7-2 to TRBJ2-3; a weak D match, TRBD1 (5 bases). CDR1 is SGHTA, CDR2 FQGNSA, per germline. The length of the CDR3 is 13 residues. Trimming removed 11 bases from V and 2 bases from J, with 14 bases in between. The CDR3 DNA reads as TGTGCCGGCGACAGCTTTAACACAGATACGCAGTATTTT. As protein: CAGDSFNTDTQYF.

DNA of the CDR3: TGTGCCATCAGTGAGAGCGGGGATTCCTCCTACGAGCAGTACTTC. This translates into CAISESGDSSYEQYF. V gene TRBV10-3 combines with J gene TRBJ2-7, with 7 bases that match TRBD2. The CDR3 loop spans 15 amino acids. Germline CDR1 reads ENHRY; CDR2 reads SYGVKD. The trim removed 2 bases at V and 0 bases at J, leaving 4 bases unmatched.

The gene calls are TRBV4-2 and TRBJ2-5; D gene ambiguous. The V and J ends lost 2 bases and 4 bases respectively, with 14 bases between them. Germline V gene lookup returns CDR1 LGHNA and CDR2 YNFKEQ. This CDR3 has 15 amino acids. The CDR3 protein is CASSQPDRGRETQYF. The CDR3 DNA follows: TGTGCCAGCAGCCAACCAGACCGAGGACGAGAGACCCAGTACTTC.

This clonotype was counted between two and nine times. The rearrangement joins TRBV4-2 to TRBJ1-6; TRBD1 matches 8 bases. Germline assignment: CDR1 LGHNA and CDR2 YNFKEQ. The CDR3 has 14 amino acids. V lost 5 bases to trimming and J lost 9 bases; unmatched junction nucleotides: 6. In DNA, the CDR3 is TGTGCCAGCAGCATACAGGGGGAAGGTTCACCCCTCCACTTT. Encoded protein: CASSIQGEGSPLHF.

The rearrangement links TRBV6-1 to TRBJ1-5; D may be TRBD1 (5 bases). The V and J ends lost 1 base and 3 bases respectively, with 10 bases between them. The germline V gene encodes CDR1 MNHNS and CDR2 SASEGT. This CDR3 contains 15 residues. CDR3 DNA sequence: TGTGCCAGCAGTGAAGTCAGGGATTACAATCAGCCCCAGCATTTT. Translation: CASSEVRDYNQPQHF.

This chain uses TRBV30 with TRBJ1-2; 10 bases are shared with TRBD1. The CDR3 is 14 amino acids. V was pared by 6 bases and J by 5 bases, with 9 bases of the junction left unmatched. Germline CDR1 GTSNPN, CDR2 SVGIG (reference sequence). CDR3 DNA sequence: TGTGCCTGCAGACGGACAGGGGGTATATATGGCTACACCTTC. This encodes CACRRTGGIYGYTF.

The chain recombines TRBV29-1 with TRBJ1-4; 7 nucleotides align to TRBD1. The V segment lost 6 bases and the J segment 0 bases; nucleotides outside the gene matches: 7. The CDR3 consists of 15 residues. The V gene's germline CDR1 is SQVTM and CDR2 ANQGSEA. As DNA, the CDR3 is TGCAGCGTGACCGGGACAGCAGCAACTAATGAAAAACTGTTTTTT. Encoded protein: CSVTGTAATNEKLFF.

This rearrangement joins TRBV7-2 to TRBJ2-5, with D tentatively TRBD1 or TRBD2 (5 bases each). The end of the DNA aligns better with TRBJ2-7, so the J call may be wrong. This CDR3 contains 16 residues. Per the germline V gene, CDR1 is SGHTA and CDR2 is FQGNSA. The CDR3 bases are TGTGCCAGCAGCTCGAACCGGGACGGATTAACCTACGAGCAGTACTTC. It translates to CASSSNRDGLTYEQYF.

This clonotype was seen ten or more times. The rearrangement uses TRBV3-1 and TRBJ2-1; D possibly corresponds to TRBD2 (5 bases). The germline gives CDR1 LGHDT, CDR2 YNNKEL (reference sequence). CDR3 length equals 14 residues. The germline V and J ends were trimmed by 4 bases and 6 bases, with 13 bases remaining between them. The DNA for the CDR3 is TGTGCCAGCAGCCGGGCTAGCTTTTCCAATGAGCAGTTCTTC. Translation gives CASSRASFSNEQFF.

The chain couples TRBV2 to TRBJ2-7; no firm D call. This CDR3 comprises 14 residues. The V end was cut by 4 bases, the J end by 0 bases, with 10 bases between. Germline CDR1 is SNHLY and CDR2 is FYNNEI. Written as DNA, the CDR3 is TGTGCCAGCAGTGGAGCGCTAAACTCCTACGAGCAGTACTTC. It yields the protein CASSGALNSYEQYF. The whole variable domain, filled in from reference TRBV2 and TRBJ2-7, reads EPEVTQTPSHQVTQMGQEVILRCVPISNHLYFYWYRQILGQKVEFLVSFYNNEISEKSEIFDDQFSVERPDGSNFTLKIRSTKLEDSAMYFCASSGALNSYEQYFGPGTRLTVT.

This CDR3 reads CAWGAGGAEKLFF. CDR3 nucleotides: TGTGCCTGGGGCGCCGGTGGTGCTGAAAAACTGTTTTTT. The chain links TRBV30 to TRBJ1-4; D gene unclear. Germline assignment: CDR1 GTSNPN and CDR2 SVGIG (reference sequence). V lost 5 bases, J lost 7 bases, and 14 bases lay in between. The CDR3 totals 13 residues.

Turning to this clonotype: Mismatch with germline at one junction end may stem from a read error. CDR3 bases: TGTACCACCAGCAGTGGACAGTCCCCGGGATCTGGGGCCAACGTCCTGACTTTC. It translates to CTTSSGQSPGSGANVLTF. V usage is TRBV15 and J usage is TRBJ2-6; D is possibly TRBD1 (6 bases). The CDR3 loop spans 18 amino acids. Germline values: CDR1 LNHNV, CDR2 YYDKDF (reference sequence).

The chain carries TRBV6-6 and TRBJ1-1; D might be TRBD1 (5 bases). From germline, CDR1 is MNHNY and CDR2 SVGAGI (reference sequence). This CDR3 has 14 residues. V lost 5 bases to trimming and J lost 5 bases, with 15 bases between them. CDR3 region: CASSQDRPGTEAFF. In nucleotides, the CDR3 is TGTGCCAGCAGTCAAGACAGACCTGGGACTGAAGCTTTCTTT.

This sequence joins TRBV11-1 and TRBJ1-2; D call uncertain. V lost 4 bases to trimming and J lost 5 bases, with 35 bases between them. Germline CDR1 is SGHAT and CDR2 is FQDESV (reference sequence). This CDR3 is 21 amino acids long. CDR3 DNA: TGTGCCAGCAGCTCGTTAATCCGGACGGGTCCTAAGGGTGTAGTTGCTTATGGCTACACCTTC. It encodes CASSSLIRTGPKGVVAYGYTF.

The chain couples TRBV30 to TRBJ2-7, with 8 bases aligning to TRBD1. Looked up from germline, CDR1 is GTSNPN and CDR2 is SVGIG (reference sequence). This CDR3 comprises 14 residues. The trim removed 1 base at V and 0 bases at J, leaving 2 bases unmatched. The CDR3 spells CAWSADRGSYEQYF. CDR3 nucleotide sequence: TGTGCCTGGAGTGCCGACAGGGGCTCCTACGAGCAGTACTTC.

This chain uses TRBV6-2 or TRBV6-3 with TRBJ2-1, with 8 bases that match TRBD2. The CDR3 covers 14 residues. Trimming cost V 4 bases and J 8 bases; bases outside gene matches: 7. The germline gives CDR1 MNHEY, CDR2 SVGEGT. The CDR3 DNA is TGTGCCAGCAGTTTCGGGGGGGGCCTAGATGAGCAGTTCTTC. It specifies CASSFGGGLDEQFF.

This chain joins TRBV27 and TRBJ2-1; possible D gene TRBD2, 6 bases. The CDR3 has 15 amino acids. V was pared by 2 bases and J by 8 bases, with 16 bases between. Germline values: CDR1 MNHEY, CDR2 SMNVEV (reference sequence). This CDR3 is CASSLLGLSQHEQFF. DNA for the CDR3: TGTGCCAGCAGTTTACTCGGACTATCCCAGCATGAGCAGTTCTTC.

The chain couples TRBV7-8 to TRBJ2-7; no reliable D call. The CDR3 consists of 16 residues. The germline V and J ends were trimmed by 1 base and 5 bases, with 18 bases remaining between them. From germline, CDR1 is SGHVS and CDR2 FQNEAQ. CDR3 protein: CASSLGVGQKGHEQYF. DNA of the CDR3: TGTGCCAGCAGCTTAGGAGTTGGGCAGAAAGGGCACGAGCAGTACTTC.